This section outlines one T cell receptor (beta chain) sequence together with its context. Its target is unknown. The PCR ran on 60 Vbeta and 13 Jbeta primers. Assay used: immunoSEQ multiplex PCR; TCRdb lists only in-frame clones, some missing. The sample includes under 150,000 clones, roughly four fifths of them seen just once. The data were taken from a study of cytomegalovirus exposure and HLA in healthy donors. Study context: In a previous analysis, approximately 110 million unique TCR beta sequences were found from 170 million or so T cells. Among the 398 genotyped donors, about 81% were placed in the Caucasian-associated ancestry cluster. The study's findings and limits: Roughly uniform sequencing depth across donors was assumed, possibly incorrectly. The later analysis indicated that the majority of CMV-associated TCR beta chains appeared HLA-restricted.

V was cut by 3 bases and J by 7 bases, with 16 bases left in between. This CDR3 has 14 residues. Germline lookup yields CDR1 KGHSH and CDR2 LQKENI. Sequenced: PBMCs. The chain combines TRBV18 with TRBJ2-7; possibly TRBD2 for D (6 bases). The sequence came from a boy between 5 and 17 years old in good health and CMV-seronegative. CDR3 protein: CASSPVGGSGEQYF. The CDR3 DNA sequence: TGTGCCAGCTCACCCGTGGGGGGATCGGGTGAGCAGTACTTC. The full variable domain, completed using reference TRBV18 and TRBJ2-7, is NAGVMQNPRHLVRRRGQEARLRCSPMKGHSHVYWYRQLPEEGLKFMVYLQKENIIDESGMPKERFSAEFPKEGPSILRIQQVVRGDSAAYFCASSPVGGSGEQYFGPGTRLTVT.